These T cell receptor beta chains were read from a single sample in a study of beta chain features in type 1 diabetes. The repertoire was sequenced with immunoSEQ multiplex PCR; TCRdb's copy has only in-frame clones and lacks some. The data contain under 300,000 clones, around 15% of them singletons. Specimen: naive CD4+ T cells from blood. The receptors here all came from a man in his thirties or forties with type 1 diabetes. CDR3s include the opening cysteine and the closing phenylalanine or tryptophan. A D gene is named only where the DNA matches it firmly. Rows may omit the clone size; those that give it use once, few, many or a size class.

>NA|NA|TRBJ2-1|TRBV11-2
TGTGCCAGCAGCTTAGGGGACTACAGGGGCAATGAGCAGTTCTTC
CASSLGDYRGNEQFF
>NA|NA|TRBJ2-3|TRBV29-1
TGCAGCGTTGTGTCCGGAAGGACAGATACGCAGTATTTT
CSVVSGRTDTQYF
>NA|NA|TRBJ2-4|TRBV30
TGTGCCTGGGAGGCAGGGGCGGGAGCGGACATTCAGTACTTC
CAWEAGAGADIQYF
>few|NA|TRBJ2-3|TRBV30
TGTGCCTGGAGTCCGGCTAGCCCCTTGACAGATACGCAGTATTTT
CAWSPASPLTDTQYF
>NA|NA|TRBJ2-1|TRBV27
TGTGCCAGCAGTACTTCCTTAGGATCCTACAATGAGCAGTTCTTC
CASSTSLGSYNEQFF
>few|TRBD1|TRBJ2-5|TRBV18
TGTGCCAGCTCACCACTGGGACAGTTTCAAGAGACCCAGTACTTC
CASSPLGQFQETQYF
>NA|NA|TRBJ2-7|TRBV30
TGTGCCTGGAGTGTACGGCGCAGGATACCCTACGAGCAGTACTTC
CAWSVRRRIPYEQYF
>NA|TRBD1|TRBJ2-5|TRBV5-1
TGCGCCAGCAGCGCGACCGGGACAGGGCAAGAGACCCAGTACTTC
CASSATGTGQETQYF
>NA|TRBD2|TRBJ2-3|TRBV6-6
TGTGCCGTAAGGGAGTCGCGGGGGGACGCAGATACGCAGTATTTT
CAVRESRGDADTQYF
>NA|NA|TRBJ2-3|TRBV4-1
TGCGCCAGCAGCCAAGATCGGGGCTCCTCAGGTACGCAGTATTTT
CASSQDRGSSGTQYF
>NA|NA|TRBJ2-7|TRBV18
TGTGCCAGCTCACTTTCGGGGGACCACGAGCAGTACTTC
CASSLSGDHEQYF
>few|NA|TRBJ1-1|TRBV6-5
TGTGCCAGCAGTTACTCGATGGCCAGCCAGAACACTGAAGCTTTCTTT
CASSYSMASQNTEAFF
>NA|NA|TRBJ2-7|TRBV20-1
TGCAGTGCTAACTCCGGTCGCGGGGGCTTATTC
CSANSGRGGLF
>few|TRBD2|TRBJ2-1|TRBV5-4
TGTGCCAGCAGCTTCCTAGCGGGAGTATCCTACAATGAGCAGTTCTTC
CASSFLAGVSYNEQFF
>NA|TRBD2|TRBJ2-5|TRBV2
TGTGCCAGCATGAGCGGGAGCGGGACACAAGAGACCCAGTACTTC
CASMSGSGTQETQYF
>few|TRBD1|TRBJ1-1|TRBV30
TGTGCCTGGAAACAGGGGCCTGAAGCTTTCTTT
CAWKQGPEAFF
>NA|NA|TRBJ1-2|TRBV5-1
TGCGCCAGCAGCTTCAAGGCCACCTATGGCTACACCTTC
CASSFKATYGYTF
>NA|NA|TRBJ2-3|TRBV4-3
TGCGCCAGCAGCCAAGATCGGGCCACAGATACGCAGTATTTT
CASSQDRATDTQYF
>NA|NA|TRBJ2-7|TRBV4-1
TGCGCCAGCAGCCAAGACCGGGACTACGAGCAGTACTTC
CASSQDRDYEQYF
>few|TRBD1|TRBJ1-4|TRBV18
TGTGCCAGCTCACCACGCGGGACAGGGCTTGAAAAACTGTTTTTT
CASSPRGTGLEKLFF
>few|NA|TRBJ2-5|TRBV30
TGTGCCTGGAGTGTACGCTGGAGAGAGACCCAGTACTTC
CAWSVRWRETQYF
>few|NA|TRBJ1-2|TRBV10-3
TGTGCCATCACAGGGCTTTATGAATATGGCTACACCTTC
CAITGLYEYGYTF
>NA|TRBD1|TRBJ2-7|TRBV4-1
TGCGCCAGCAGCCAGCAACAGGGGTACGAGCAGTACTTC
CASSQQQGYEQYF
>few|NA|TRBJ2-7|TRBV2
TGTGCCAGCAGTGGCGGGACAGTCTACGAGCAGTACTTC
CASSGGTVYEQYF
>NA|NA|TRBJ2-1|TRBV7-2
TGTGCCAGCAGCTTAGAGGGCAGCTACAATGAGCAGTTCTTC
CASSLEGSYNEQFF
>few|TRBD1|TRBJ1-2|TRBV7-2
TGTGCCAGCAGCCCCGATCCGACAGGGGGGTATGGCTACACCTTC
CASSPDPTGGYGYTF
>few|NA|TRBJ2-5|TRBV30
TGTGCCTGGAGTAAACGAGCGGGTCCCCAAGAGACCCAGTACTTC
CAWSKRAGPQETQYF
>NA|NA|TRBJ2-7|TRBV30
TGTGCCTGGACTTCCAACTACGAGCAGTACTTC
CAWTSNYEQYF
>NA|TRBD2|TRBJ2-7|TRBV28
TGTGCCAGCCGAGGCGGGAGGGAAGACGAGCAGTACTTC
CASRGGREDEQYF
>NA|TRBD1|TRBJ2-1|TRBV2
TGTGCCAGCAGTCGCGAGGGACAGTCCTACAATGAGCAGTTCTTC
CASSREGQSYNEQFF
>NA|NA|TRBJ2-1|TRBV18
TGTGCCAGCTCACCCGGGCAAAACAGCTACAATGAGCAGTTCTTC
CASSPGQNSYNEQFF
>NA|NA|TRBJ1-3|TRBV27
TGTGCCAGCAGTTTATCCGGGGTTGGAAACACCATATATTTT
CASSLSGVGNTIYF
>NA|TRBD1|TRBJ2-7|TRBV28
TGTGCCAGCAGTTCCTCGGGACAGGGCACCTACGAGCAGTACTTC
CASSSSGQGTYEQYF
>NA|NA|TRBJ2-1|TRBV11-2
TGTGCCAGCAGCTTAGAACGGGATAGTCCAGGGTTCTTC
CASSLERDSPGFF
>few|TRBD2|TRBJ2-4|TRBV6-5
TGTGCCAGCAGCCGGACTAGCGGAAACATTCAGTACTTC
CASSRTSGNIQYF
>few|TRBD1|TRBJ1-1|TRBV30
TGTGCCTGGAGCCCAGGGGGGGCTGAAGCTTTCTTT
CAWSPGGAEAFF
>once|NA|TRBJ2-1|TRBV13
TGTGCCAGCAGCTTAGTGATTTCCCGGCGGAATAACAATGAGCAGTTCTTC
CASSLVISRRNNNEQFF
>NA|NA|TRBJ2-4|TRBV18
TGTGCCAGCTCACCACCTGACTCACCCAAAAACATTCAGTACTTC
CASSPPDSPKNIQYF
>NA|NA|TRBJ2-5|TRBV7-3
TGTGCCAGCAGCTTCGGACAAGGAGAGACCCAGTACTTC
CASSFGQGETQYF
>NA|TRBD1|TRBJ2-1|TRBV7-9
TGTGCCAGCAGCCTAGACAGGGCAAGAGGGATGAACAATGAGCAGTTCTTC
CASSLDRARGMNNEQFF
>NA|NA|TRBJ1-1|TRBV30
TGTGCCTGGAGTGTACAGAGGTCGCACACTGAAGCTTTCTTT
CAWSVQRSHTEAFF
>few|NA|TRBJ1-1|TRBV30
TGTGCCTGGACTCACAGGATGAACACTGAAGCTTTCTTT
CAWTHRMNTEAFF
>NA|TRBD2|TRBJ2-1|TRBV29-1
TGCAGCGTCGGTCCGGGACTAGCGGGAAATAATGAGCAGTTCTTC
CSVGPGLAGNNEQFF
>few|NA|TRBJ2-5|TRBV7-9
TGTGCCAGCAGCTTAGCGGCGGGACAGACACGAAAGACCCAGTACTTC
CASSLAAGQTRKTQYF
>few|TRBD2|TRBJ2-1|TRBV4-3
TGCGCCAGCAGCGCTCTGACTAGCGGGAGGGCTAGTGAGCAGTTCTTC
CASSALTSGRASEQFF
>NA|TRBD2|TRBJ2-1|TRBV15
TGTGCCACCAGCCTAGAGGGCCGCGGGGGGTTCTACAATGAGCAGTTCTTC
CATSLEGRGGFYNEQFF
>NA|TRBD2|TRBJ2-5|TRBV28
TGTGCCAGCAGTTTTCGCGGGGGGACCCAGTACTTC
CASSFRGGTQYF